This TCR beta chain was obtained from a study of T cells in localized non-small cell lung cancer. Study-wide findings and caveats: A higher density of T cells in blood coincided with extended overall survival. Uninvolved nearby lung showed the greatest T cell clonality, exceeding that found in tumor. Heterogeneity cannot be ruled out, as sequencing used one tumor region only. Adjacent lung held a median roughly 60 of the top 100 tumor clones.

Germline lookup yields CDR1 SGHNT and CDR2 YENEEA. CDR3 length: 15 residues. J lost 3 bases, V lost 5 bases, and 5 bases had no gene match. This clone was counted between two and nine times. Its cognate antigen is unknown. TCRdb's copy holds only in-frame clones and misses some; the assay was immunoSEQ multiplex PCR. The table shows a few thousand clones, with about 25% occurring only once. Here the sequenced sample was lung tumor tissue, taken before any cancer treatment. This chain connects TRBV11-3 to TRBJ1-2, with 11 bases that match TRBD1. The source of this sequence is a male donor at least 60 years old with stage I lung adenocarcinoma. The CDR3 bases are TGTGCCAGCAGCGGCCGGGACAGGGGGGACTATGGCTACACCTTC. Translation: CASSGRDRGDYGYTF.